This T cell receptor beta chain was captured in a study of T cell responses to AZD1222 COVID-19 vaccine. Trimming removed 8 bases from V and 1 base from J, with 6 bases in between. The length of the CDR3 is 11 residues. CDR1 and CDR2 from the germline V gene are MGHDK and SYGVNS. The repertoire was sequenced with immunoSEQ multiplex PCR; TCRdb's copy has only in-frame clones and lacks some. In the table there are just under 80,000 clones, 80% to 95% of which are singletons. The gene calls are TRBV25-1 and TRBJ2-7; D is uncertain. The clonotype originates from an adult who received the AZD1222 COVID-19 vaccine. The sample consisted of peripheral blood, taken 28 days after the second AZD1222 dose. The CDR3 DNA sequence: TGTGCCAGCCGGCGTTCCTACGAGCAGTACTTC. Translated, it gives CASRRSYEQYF.